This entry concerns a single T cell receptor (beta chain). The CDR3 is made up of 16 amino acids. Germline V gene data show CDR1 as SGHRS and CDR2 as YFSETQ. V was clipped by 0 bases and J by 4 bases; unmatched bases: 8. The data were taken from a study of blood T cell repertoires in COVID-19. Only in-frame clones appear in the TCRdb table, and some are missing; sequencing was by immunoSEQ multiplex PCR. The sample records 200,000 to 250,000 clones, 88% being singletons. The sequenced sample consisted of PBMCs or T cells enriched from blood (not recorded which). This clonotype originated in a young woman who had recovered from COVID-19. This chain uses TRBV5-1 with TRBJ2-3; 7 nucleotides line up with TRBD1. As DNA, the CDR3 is TGCGCCAGCAGCTTGGGTGGGACAGCCCCACCAGATACGCAGTATTTT. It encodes CASSLGGTAPPDTQYF.